The 19 T cell receptor beta chains below were found in one sample sequenced in a study of CXCR3-negative and CXCR3-positive naive CD8 T cells. Points from the study as a whole: TRB CDR3s were more hydrophobic in CXCR3-positive than in CXCR3-negative naive cells.

The method, 5' RACE with UMI labels, was used to prepare the TRB cDNA libraries. TCRdb reprocessed the 5' RACE reads; each CDR3 protein has one entry and no DNA is given. This table holds some 150,000 distinct CDR3 sequences. For these TCRs, the target antigens are not known. Specimen: naive CXCR3+ CD8+ T cells from blood. Subset noted: CD45RO-CCR7+CD27+CD95- naive CD8+ T cells expressing CXCR3 (TNR3+). Source of these receptors: a human donor in good health. Some clones in this sample may be carry-over from other donors' samples.

V is TRBV28 and J is TRBJ2-1. CDR1 and CDR2 from the germline V gene are MDHEN and SYDVKM. This CDR3 has 14 residues. The CDR3 loop reads CASSFHQADNEQFF.

This rearrangement joins TRBV15 to TRBJ2-7; the TCRdb D gene call, TRBD1, has no DNA to confirm it. Germline lookup yields CDR1 LNHNV and CDR2 YYDKDF (reference sequence). The CDR3 loop spans 15 amino acids. The CDR3 loop reads CATSSLGTGPYEQYF.

The rearrangement joins TRBV3-1 to TRBJ2-1. Per germline, CDR1 LGHDT and CDR2 YNNKEL (reference sequence). The CDR3 has 14 amino acids. CDR3 region: CASSQMVGYNEQFF.

V gene TRBV28 combines with J gene TRBJ2-7; TCRdb picks TRBD1, but there is no DNA to check that call. Looked up from germline, CDR1 is MDHEN and CDR2 is SYDVKM. This CDR3 region has 14 residues. The CDR3 protein is CASSLFGRGSEQYF.

The rearrangement uses TRBV6-6 and TRBJ1-2; TCRdb indicates TRBD1, and absent DNA this call remains unverified. The CDR3 has 18 residues. The germline V gene has CDR1 MNHNY and CDR2 SVGAGI (reference sequence). This CDR3 is CASSFWISGTGDNYGYTF.

The rearrangement joins TRBV7-9 to TRBJ2-7. Germline V gene data show CDR1 as SEHNR and CDR2 as FQNEAQ (reference sequence). The CDR3 is 13 amino acids. The CDR3 loop is CASSLTESYEQYF.

V usage is TRBV29-1 and J usage is TRBJ2-1; the TCRdb call, TRBD1, lacks DNA for checking. The CDR3 is made up of 17 amino acids. The germline V gene encodes CDR1 SQVTM and CDR2 ANQGSEA. CDR3 loop: CSSGGGGLGGPNNEQFF.

The V call is TRBV4-3, the J call TRBJ2-1; the D gene TCRdb calls, TRBD1, cannot be checked with no DNA. Germline V gene sequence: CDR1 LGHNA, CDR2 YSLEER. This CDR3 comprises 13 residues. The CDR3 region is CASSYGQANEQFF.

The rearrangement links TRBV29-1 to TRBJ2-1; TCRdb's D call, TRBD1, is unchecked because there is no DNA. Germline CDR1 SQVTM, CDR2 ANQGSEA. The CDR3 is 14 residues long. The CDR3 sequence is CSVTGIGLNNEQFF.

The genes are TRBV11-2 and TRBJ2-5; TCRdb picks TRBD1, but there is no DNA to check that call. Germline CDR1 SGHAT, CDR2 FQNNGV. CDR3 length equals 16 residues. The CDR3 region is CASSQGWQDQRETQYF.

This rearrangement joins TRBV5-6 to TRBJ2-1; TCRdb outputs TRBD2, but without DNA this stays unchecked. Germline values: CDR1 SGHDT, CDR2 YYEEEE. The CDR3 consists of 13 residues. The CDR3 sequence is CASTWGTVIEQFF. Looking up the rest from reference TRBV5-6 and TRBJ2-1 gives the full variable domain: DAGVTQSPTHLIKTRGQQVTLRCSPKSGHDTVSWYQQALGQGPQFIFQYYEEEERQRGNFPDRFSGHQFPNYSSELNVNALLLGDSALYLCASTWGTVIEQFFGPGTRLTVL.

V is TRBV10-3 and J is TRBJ1-2. Germline CDR1 ENHRY, CDR2 SYGVKD. The CDR3 totals 13 residues. The CDR3 here is CAISDGGSYGYTF.

J is TRBJ2-1 and V is TRBV7-8; the D call of TRBD1 rests on TCRdb alone, since no DNA is present to check it. From germline, CDR1 is SGHVS and CDR2 FQNEAQ. This CDR3 spans 13 amino acids. CDR3 loop: CASSNGGDDEQFF.

The chain couples TRBV29-1 to TRBJ2-1; the TRBD2 assignment by TCRdb is unverifiable without DNA. The CDR3 covers 13 residues. Germline V gene lookup returns CDR1 SQVTM and CDR2 ANQGSEA. This CDR3 is CSVTLVTYNEQFF.

The CDR3 is CASSPPTGTTEAFF. The gene calls are TRBV7-9 and TRBJ1-1; TCRdb's D call, TRBD1, is unchecked because there is no DNA. Germline CDR1 and CDR2: SEHNR and FQNEAQ (reference sequence). This CDR3 is built from 14 residues.

This chain links TRBV20-1 with TRBJ2-7. The germline CDR1 and CDR2 sequences are DFQATT and SNEGSKA (reference sequence). This CDR3 spans 11 amino acids. The CDR3: CSARGSYEQYF.

CDR3 region: CASRGGEFPGELFF. The chain carries TRBV28 and TRBJ2-2; TCRdb gives TRBD1 as the D gene, but with no DNA this cannot be confirmed. The CDR3 extends over 14 amino acids. Germline V CDR1 and CDR2: MDHEN, SYDVKM.

The V call is TRBV28, the J call TRBJ2-3. The CDR3 spans 13 residues. From germline, CDR1 is MDHEN and CDR2 SYDVKM. The CDR3 loop is CASSRGLSDTQYF.

The chain couples TRBV12-3 or TRBV12-4 to TRBJ2-3; TCRdb outputs TRBD1, but without DNA this stays unchecked. The CDR3 has 15 residues. The CDR3 spells CASTSQGANTDTQYF.